This TCR beta chain was found in a study of Ad26.COV2.S vaccination and SARS-CoV-2 variants. V was clipped by 0 bases and J by 2 bases, with 11 bases between them. The CDR3 has 17 amino acids. Germline V gene sequence: CDR1 ENHRY, CDR2 SYGVKD. The protocol was immunoSEQ multiplex PCR, while the TCRdb copy is restricted to in-frame clones and leaves out a portion. The repertoire holds about 400,000 clones, with around nine tenths as singletons. Whole-study results and caveats: TCR breadth and depth estimates may have understated total T cell responses.

This clone was seen only a few times. The antigen is not known. As for treatment: about 20 received Ad26.COV2.S at low or high dose, single or two shots; about 5 received placebo; per-sample allocation not given. Day 63 following the first vaccine or placebo injection was when the samples were taken. The material sequenced was peripheral blood, taken in a trial of Ad26.COV2.S vaccine versus placebo. This receptor was identified in a person aged 18 to 65 who received the Ad26.COV2.S COVID-19 vaccine or a placebo. The chain employs TRBV10-3 and TRBJ2-6; tentatively, D is TRBD1 or TRBD2 (5 bases each). Here the CDR3 DNA reads TGTGCCATCAGTGAGTCGACAGTCGGGGCTGGGGCCAACGTCCTGACTTTC. Amino acid sequence: CAISESTVGAGANVLTF.